The 8 T cell receptor beta chains below were found in one sample sequenced in a study of blood T cell repertoires in COVID-19. The method was immunoSEQ multiplex PCR; TCRdb's version includes in-frame clones alone and lacks a portion of them. The profile covers about 120,000 clones, with 85% appearing a single time and about 3.8% taken by the ten largest. Sequencing used peripheral blood. All receptors come from a man aged 55 to 70 with acute or convalescent COVID-19.

The chain uses TRBV9 and TRBJ2-2; 15 nucleotides align to TRBD2. The CDR3 totals 18 residues. Trimming removed 0 bases from V and 7 bases from J; junction bases left unmatched: 7. The germline V gene has CDR1 SGDLS and CDR2 YYNGEE. The CDR3, as DNA: TGTGCCAGCAGCGTAGTCGGGACTAGCGGGAGGTCCATCGGGGAGCTGTTTTTT. Protein: CASSVVGTSGRSIGELFF.

The V call is TRBV11-2, the J call TRBJ1-1; perhaps TRBD1 as D (5 bases). The CDR3 is 15 residues long. Between the trimmed V and J ends, which lost 1 base and 0 bases, there was a span of 9 bases. The germline V gene encodes CDR1 SGHAT and CDR2 FQNNGV. CDR3 amino acids: CASSLVRRVNTEAFF. CDR3 in DNA: TGTGCCAGCAGCTTAGTGCGCAGGGTGAACACTGAAGCTTTCTTT. Based on the CDR3 plus reference TRBV11-2 and TRBJ1-1, the full variable domain is EAGVAQSPRYKIIEKRQSVAFWCNPISGHATLYWYQQILGQGPKLLIQFQNNGVVDDSQLPKDRFSAERLKGVDSTLKIQPAKLEDSAVYLCASSLVRRVNTEAFFGQGTRLTVV.

The genes are TRBV9 and TRBJ2-1; 7 positions agree with TRBD1. The ends lost 3 bases at V and 5 bases at J; junction bases unmatched: 5. This CDR3 is 14 amino acids long. Germline CDR1 is SGDLS and CDR2 is YYNGEE. The CDR3 sequence is CASSERQGDNEQFF. The DNA for the CDR3 is TGTGCCAGCAGCGAACGACAGGGAGACAATGAGCAGTTCTTC.

The table lists this clone with a count of one. The genes are TRBV11-2 and TRBJ1-2, with 7 bases aligning to TRBD1. Germline assignment: CDR1 SGHAT and CDR2 FQNNGV. The CDR3 has 13 amino acids. V dropped 7 bases and J dropped 7; count of bases not matched to a gene: 9. The CDR3 reads CASTFTGAGGYTF. CDR3 nucleotide sequence: TGTGCCAGCACTTTCACAGGGGCGGGTGGCTACACCTTC.

The V gene is TRBV5-8, the J gene TRBJ2-1, with TRBD2 matching over 14 bases. The V gene end was trimmed by 2 bases and the J gene end by 8 bases; junction bases not matched to a gene: 3. Germline V gene sequence: CDR1 SGHTS, CDR2 YDEGEE. This CDR3 is built from 15 residues. This CDR3 is CASSLGLAGGDEQFF. The CDR3 DNA is TGTGCCAGCAGCTTAGGACTAGCGGGAGGAGATGAGCAGTTCTTC.

V usage is TRBV7-2 and J usage is TRBJ2-7; 13 positions agree with TRBD2. The CDR3 spans 16 residues. V lost 3 bases, J lost 7 bases, and 9 bases stayed unmatched. CDR1 is SGHTA and CDR2 is FQGNSA in the germline V gene. CDR3 DNA sequence: TGTGCCAGCAGCTTCGCTACTAGCGGGAGGGCGAGTGAGCAGTACTTC. This sequence encodes CASSFATSGRASEQYF.

The chain combines TRBV12-5 with TRBJ2-1, with 12 bases that match TRBD2. Germline-derived CDR1 and CDR2 are LGHNT and FRNRAP. V was clipped by 6 bases and J by 6 bases; unmatched bases: 3. The CDR3 has 14 amino acids. The CDR3 loop is CASGWGLAGNEQFF. CDR3 bases: TGTGCTAGTGGCTGGGGACTAGCGGGCAATGAGCAGTTCTTC.

This clone came up once. The chain employs TRBV3-1 (or the pseudogene TRBV3-2) and TRBJ2-7; unclear D gene. The V and J ends lost 5 bases and 0 bases respectively, with 2 bases between them. Germline assignment: CDR1 LGHDT and CDR2 YNNKEL (reference sequence). This CDR3 comprises 11 residues. The CDR3: CASSYSYEQYF. The CDR3 coding sequence is TGTGCCAGCAGCTACTCCTACGAGCAGTACTTC.